Given below is one TCR beta chain in context. Its cognate antigen is unknown. These data come from a study of CD8+CD57+ T cells in acquired aplastic anemia. V was shortened by 3 bases and J by 0 bases, with 15 bases between the two germline ends. Germline V gives CDR1 LGHNA, CDR2 YNFKEQ. The CDR3 covers 17 residues. Whole-study findings and limits: Patients had about 31 CD8+ CDR3 sequences in common with controls (the shared set). CD8+ Simpson's diversity showed no significant patient-control difference.

Using genomic DNA as the template, TCR beta VDJ and CDR3 profiling was carried out. TCRdb reprocessed the reads via MiXCR and lists one record per CDR3 protein. The table has fewer than 200,000 distinct CDR3 sequences, around 60% seen once; the top ten hold less than 55%. The sample consisted of sorted CD4+, CD8+, or CD8+CD57+ T cells (not recorded which) from PBMCs. This receptor was taken from a human donor in good health. V usage is TRBV4-2 and J usage is TRBJ1-3; the D is unclear. CDR3 region: CASSHSSRLISGNTIYF. The CDR3, as DNA: TGTGCCAGCAGCCATAGTAGCAGGCTAATCTCTGGAAACACCATATATTTT.